The sequence of this T cell receptor beta chain was determined in a study of blood T cell repertoires in COVID-19. Study context: There were acute and convalescent COVID-19 samples, and they came from the United States, Italy and Spain. Sources were T cells, B-cell-depleted T cells, or PBMCs; the material itself was cDNA or gDNA.

Between the trimmed V and J ends, which lost 4 bases and 0 bases, there was a span of 13 bases. CDR1 is WSHSY, CDR2 SAAADI, per germline. The CDR3 length is 15 residues. In the study's own analysis: Researchers report that nucleated cell counts were estimated from reference gene primer amplification. Clones were read by immunoSEQ multiplex PCR, and TCRdb kept only the in-frame ones, dropping some. That table furnishes V, J and clone size, whereas the DNA furnished D and trimming. Among about 260,000 clones listed, under 90% were seen once. Sequencing was carried out using peripheral blood. This TCR came from a woman in her forties or fifties who had recovered from COVID-19. The rearrangement links TRBV10-2 to TRBJ2-7; possible D gene TRBD2, 6 bases. CDR3 DNA sequence: TGCGCCAGCAGTGGGCGGGGCGCCAGCTCCTACGAGCAGTACTTC. This translates into CASSGRGASSYEQYF.